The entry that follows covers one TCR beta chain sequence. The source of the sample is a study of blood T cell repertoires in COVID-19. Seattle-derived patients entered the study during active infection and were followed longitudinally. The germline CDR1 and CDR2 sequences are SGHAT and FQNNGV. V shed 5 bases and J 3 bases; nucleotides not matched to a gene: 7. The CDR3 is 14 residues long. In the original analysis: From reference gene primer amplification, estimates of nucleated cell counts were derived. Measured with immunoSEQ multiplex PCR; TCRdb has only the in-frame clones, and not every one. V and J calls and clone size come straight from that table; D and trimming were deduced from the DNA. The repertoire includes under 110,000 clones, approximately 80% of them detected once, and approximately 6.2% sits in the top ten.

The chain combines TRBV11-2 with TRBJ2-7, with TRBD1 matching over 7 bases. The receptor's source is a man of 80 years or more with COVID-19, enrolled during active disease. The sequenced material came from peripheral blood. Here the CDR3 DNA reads TGTGCCAGCAGCCCCCCGACAGGGAACTACGAGCAGTACTTC. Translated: CASSPPTGNYEQYF.